The 9 T cell receptor beta chains reported below all come from one sample, sequenced in a study of T cell responses to AZD1222 COVID-19 vaccine. Clones were read by immunoSEQ multiplex PCR, and TCRdb kept only the in-frame ones, dropping some. In the table there are approximately 150,000 clones, almost 95% of which are singletons. The source material was peripheral blood, sampled on day 0 of AZD1222 vaccination. These receptors came from an adult in good health.

This sequence joins TRBV5-1 and TRBJ2-1; maybe TRBD1 (6 bases). The CDR3 runs 12 residues. From germline, CDR1 is SGHRS and CDR2 YFSETQ. V gave up 4 bases and J gave up 4 bases, with 6 bases separating them. CDR3 sequence (DNA): TGCGCCAGCAGCACAGGGTACAATGAGCAGTTCTTC. The encoded protein is CASSTGYNEQFF.

This chain uses TRBV27 with TRBJ1-6, with D tentatively TRBD1 (6 bases). Trimming removed 6 bases from V and 3 bases from J, with 15 bases in between. This CDR3 has 16 residues. Germline V CDR1 and CDR2: MNHEY, SMNVEV (reference sequence). The CDR3 sequence: CASRTTGNLYNSPLHF. CDR3 in DNA: TGTGCCAGCAGGACCACAGGGAACCTCTATAATTCACCCCTCCACTTT.

The chain uses TRBV7-9 and TRBJ2-5; TRBD2 matches at 13 bases. Germline assignment: CDR1 SEHNR and CDR2 FQNEAQ (reference sequence). The CDR3 has 19 amino acids. J gave up 6 bases and V 4 bases, and 17 bases lay outside the gene matches. CDR3 sequence reads: CASSYLQYPRTSGSQTQYF. CDR3 coding DNA: TGTGCCAGCAGCTACTTACAGTATCCGAGGACTAGCGGGAGCCAGACCCAGTACTTC.

The V and J genes are TRBV6-5 and TRBJ1-5; D might be TRBD1 (6 bases). Germline-derived CDR1 and CDR2 are MNHEY and SVGAGI. The CDR3 contains 13 residues. Trimming removed 5 bases at V and 4 bases at J, with 9 bases between. The DNA for the CDR3 is TGTGCCAGCAGTCCCCAGGGGAATCAGCCCCAGCATTTT. Translating it yields CASSPQGNQPQHF.

V usage is TRBV3-1 (or the pseudogene TRBV3-2) and J usage is TRBJ1-5; 11 nucleotides agree with TRBD1. This CDR3 has 14 residues. From germline, CDR1 is LGHDT and CDR2 YNNKEL (reference sequence). Trimming cost V 5 bases and J 4 bases; bases outside gene matches: 1. CDR3: CASSGTGGNQPQHF. CDR3 bases: TGTGCCAGCAGCGGGACAGGGGGTAATCAGCCCCAGCATTTT.

The chain carries TRBV7-6 and TRBJ2-7, with unresolved D. Trimming removed 5 bases from V and 5 bases from J, with 19 bases in between. Germline CDR1 and CDR2: SGHVS and FNYEAQ. The CDR3 sequence is 15 residues long. In DNA form, the CDR3 reads TGTGCCAGCAGCCCATCCTTCGGTCATGTCAACGAGCAGTACTTC. Its translation is CASSPSFGHVNEQYF.

The V gene is TRBV19, the J gene TRBJ2-7; perhaps D is TRBD1 or TRBD2 (6 bases each). V dropped 9 bases and J dropped 4 bases, with 22 bases sitting between them. Germline CDR1 is LNHDA and CDR2 is SQIVND (reference sequence). This CDR3 region has 15 residues. Here the CDR3 reads CASTTGSGGNYEQYF. The DNA of the CDR3 is TGTGCCAGCACCACAGGGAGTGGAGGGAATTACGAGCAGTACTTC. The whole variable domain, filled in from reference TRBV19 and TRBJ2-7, reads DGGITQSPKYLFRKEGQNVTLSCEQNLNHDAMYWYRQDPGQGLRLIYYSQIVNDFQKGDIAEGYSVSREKKESFPLTVTSAQKNPTAFYLCASTTGSGGNYEQYFGPGTRLTVT.

This clone appeared a single time. The DNA of the CDR3 is TGTGCCAGCTCACCCCACCCCTTACCCGGGGGCCAAGAGACCCAGTACTTC. It specifies CASSPHPLPGGQETQYF. V gene TRBV18 combines with J gene TRBJ2-5, with a weak D call TRBD2 (6 bases). With 3 bases removed from V and 1 base from J, the gap between germline ends came to 18 bases. The CDR3 runs to 17 residues. Germline V gene lookup returns CDR1 KGHSH and CDR2 LQKENI.

V is TRBV24-1 and J is TRBJ2-2; D is unclear. This CDR3 region has 13 residues. The ends were cut back, 4 bases at V and 0 bases at J, with 2 bases in the middle. Germline loops: CDR1 KGHDR, CDR2 SFDVKD. CDR3 in DNA: TGTGCCACCAGTGAAACGAACACCGGGGAGCTGTTTTTT. This encodes CATSETNTGELFF.